The next 26 T cell receptor beta chains were all read from a single sample in a study of CD8+ T cells in alopecia areata. Sequencing relied on a cDNA template that was reverse transcribed from extracted RNA. Data came from immunoSEQ multiplex PCR; TCRdb stores just in-frame clones and leaves some out. This table holds 80,000 to 100,000 clones, less than 50% found once. The sequenced material came from CD4+ T cells sorted from blood. Receptors were obtained from a human donor with alopecia areata.

By its share, this clone is medium-sized. This rearrangement joins TRBV7-2 to TRBJ2-5, with 13 nucleotides matching TRBD2. CDR3 size: 14 residues. V shed 5 bases and J 5 bases; nucleotides not matched to a gene: 2. CDR1 is SGHTA, CDR2 FQGNSA, per germline. CDR3 DNA: TGTGCCAGCAGCGCACTAGCGGGGGGGGAGACCCAGTACTTC. This translates into CASSALAGGETQYF. Combining the CDR3 with reference TRBV7-2 and TRBJ2-5 gives the whole variable domain GAGVSQSPSNKVTEKGKDVELRCDPISGHTALYWYRQSLGQGLEFLIYFQGNSAPDKSGLPSDRFSAERTGGSVSTLTIQRTQQEDSAVYLCASSALAGGETQYFGPGTRLLVL.

The chain carries TRBV14 and TRBJ2-5; TRBD1 matches 9 bases. Germline CDR1 reads SGHDN; CDR2 reads FVKESK. The CDR3 totals 13 residues. Trimming cost V 6 bases and J 4 bases; bases outside gene matches: 3. The CDR3 sequence: CASRLTGGETQYF. The CDR3 coding sequence is TGTGCCAGCAGACTGACAGGGGGAGAGACCCAGTACTTC.

The sample holds a few counts of this clone. The chain links TRBV4-2 to TRBJ1-2, with 11 bases matching TRBD1. Germline V gives CDR1 LGHNA, CDR2 YNFKEQ. The ends lost 0 bases at V and 7 bases at J; junction bases unmatched: 4. This CDR3 is built from 15 residues. CDR3 nucleotide sequence: TGTGCCAGCAGCCAAGAGGACAGGGGGCAGGTTGGCTACACCTTC. Translation: CASSQEDRGQVGYTF.

This clone has a handful of counts. The chain carries TRBV25-1 and TRBJ2-2; D not certain. Germline V gene data show CDR1 as MGHDK and CDR2 as SYGVNS. The CDR3 has 10 residues. Between the trimmed V and J ends, which lost 2 bases and 12 bases, there was a span of 4 bases. In nucleotides, the CDR3 is TGTGCCAGCAGTGAACAGAAGCTGTTTTTT. It encodes CASSEQKLFF.

A few counts support this clone. This rearrangement joins TRBV30 to TRBJ2-1; D not resolved. V was clipped by 4 bases and J by 0 bases, with 10 bases between them. CDR3 length: 14 residues. From germline, CDR1 is GTSNPN and CDR2 SVGIG (reference sequence). This chain's CDR3 is CAWTQKLSYNEQFF. In nucleotides, the CDR3 is TGTGCCTGGACTCAAAAGCTCTCCTACAATGAGCAGTTCTTC.

The chain has TRBV7-3 and TRBJ2-3, with a weak D call TRBD2 (6 bases). Germline lookup yields CDR1 SGHTA and CDR2 FQGTGA. V was cut by 2 bases and J by 8 bases, with 8 bases left in between. The CDR3 is 12 amino acids. CDR3 nucleotides: TGTGCCAGCAGCTTAGGAGGGAGTACGCAGTATTTT. Translated: CASSLGGSTQYF.

V is TRBV7-2 and J is TRBJ2-7, with unresolved D. Germline V gene lookup returns CDR1 SGHTA and CDR2 FQGNSA. V shed 1 base and J shed 2 bases, with 9 bases lying between them. The CDR3 length is 14 residues. CDR3 sequence reads: CASSLGVNAYEQYF. CDR3 in DNA: TGTGCCAGCAGCTTAGGAGTTAATGCCTACGAGCAGTACTTC.

This clone occurred a few times. The chain is built from TRBV29-1 and TRBJ1-5; no definite D call. The CDR3 totals 14 residues. The V gene lost 4 bases and the J gene lost 3 bases, with 13 bases spanning the gap. CDR1 SQVTM and CDR2 ANQGSEA come from the germline V gene. CDR3 coding DNA: TGCAGCGTTGGCCTGGGGTCTAACAATCAGCCCCAGCATTTT. This gives the protein CSVGLGSNNQPQHF.

The genes are TRBV7-9 and TRBJ2-5, with 12 bases that match TRBD1. Trimming at V came to 4 bases and at J to 0 bases, leaving 9 bases not matched to a gene. CDR3 length equals 18 residues. Germline assignment: CDR1 SEHNR and CDR2 FQNEAQ (reference sequence). In DNA, the CDR3 is TGTGCCAGCAGCTCCCCCCCCCGGGACAGGGGGCACCAAGAGACCCAGTACTTC. Amino acid sequence: CASSSPPRDRGHQETQYF.

The rearrangement links TRBV5-1 to TRBJ2-2; D call uncertain. The CDR3 extends over 14 amino acids. Trimming took 0 bases from V and 3 from J, leaving 6 bases between them. Germline loops: CDR1 SGHRS, CDR2 YFSETQ. The CDR3 loop is CASSLASHTGELFF. Here the CDR3 DNA reads TGCGCCAGCAGCTTGGCCAGTCACACCGGGGAGCTGTTTTTT.

This clone appeared a few times. This chain links TRBV4-1 with TRBJ2-7; D is possibly TRBD2 (6 bases). Germline V gives CDR1 MGHRA, CDR2 YSYEKL. This CDR3 comprises 13 residues. V was shortened by 4 bases and J by 4 bases, with 11 bases between the two germline ends. In DNA form, the CDR3 reads TGCGCCAGCAGCCCTATCGGAGGGTACGAGCAGTACTTC. It is translated as CASSPIGGYEQYF.

This clone was seen at least ten times. This chain links TRBV28 with TRBJ2-7; D is unclear. From germline, CDR1 is MDHEN and CDR2 SYDVKM. Trimming shortened V by 5 bases and J by 6 bases, and 11 bases separated the two germline ends. The CDR3 extends over 12 amino acids. For the CDR3, the DNA is TGTGCCAGCAGTCTGGTGGTTTCCGAGCAGTACTTC. It specifies CASSLVVSEQYF.

V is TRBV9 and J is TRBJ2-1, with D maybe TRBD2 (5 bases). The CDR3 totals 15 residues. V was trimmed by 0 bases and J by 4 bases, leaving 11 bases between them. Germline loops: CDR1 SGDLS, CDR2 YYNGEE. CDR3 in amino acids: CASSVEARGYNEQFF. CDR3 coding DNA: TGTGCCAGCAGCGTAGAAGCCAGAGGGTACAATGAGCAGTTCTTC.

The chain recombines TRBV23-1 with TRBJ2-5; the match to TRBD1 covers 8 bases. TRBV23-1 is noted as an ORF with a role that remains uncertain. The CDR3 has 21 residues. The ends lost 1 base at V and 5 bases at J; junction bases unmatched: 24. CDR3 nucleotides: TGCGCCAGCAGTCAATTTTCCTTCCGGGACAGGCCACAGCCCTCCCTGGAGACCCAGTACTTC. It is translated as CASSQFSFRDRPQPSLETQYF.

This clone was counted only a few times. The chain has TRBV30 and TRBJ2-1; D remains ambiguous. CDR3 length: 15 amino acids. Germline V lookup: CDR1 GTSNPN, CDR2 SVGIG (reference sequence). V was clipped by 0 bases and J by 4 bases, with 13 bases between them. CDR3 sequence reads: CAWSVPENQYNEQFF. The CDR3 DNA follows: TGTGCCTGGAGTGTGCCGGAAAATCAGTACAATGAGCAGTTCTTC. Using reference TRBV30 and TRBJ2-1 for the parts outside the CDR3, the full variable domain is SQTIHQWPATLVQPVGSPLSLECTVEGTSNPNLYWYRQAAGRGLQLLFYSVGIGQISSEVPQNLSASRPQDRQFILSSKKLLLSDSGFYLCAWSVPENQYNEQFFGPGTRLTVL.

This clone was seen a few times. J is TRBJ1-2 and V is TRBV28; TRBD1 is a possible D gene (6 bases). Germline loops: CDR1 MDHEN, CDR2 SYDVKM. The germline V and J ends were trimmed by 5 bases and 4 bases, with 14 bases remaining between them. This CDR3 comprises 14 residues. This chain's CDR3 is CASSLGGFSYGYTF. In DNA form, the CDR3 reads TGTGCCAGCAGTCTAGGGGGTTTCTCCTATGGCTACACCTTC.

The J gene is TRBJ2-3, the V gene TRBV29-1, with a weak D call TRBD2 (6 bases). The V end lost 1 base, the J end lost 3 bases, and 14 bases lay between the germline ends. Germline values: CDR1 SQVTM, CDR2 ANQGSEA. The length of the CDR3 is 15 residues. CDR3 nucleotides: TGCAGCGTTGAAGTGGGTACGGGGGTGACAGATACGCAGTATTTT. Its translation: CSVEVGTGVTDTQYF.

The rearrangement links TRBV4-3 to TRBJ2-1, with TRBD1 as a possible D gene (5 bases). Trimming pared 3 bases from V and 4 bases from J, leaving 10 bases between. The CDR3 contains 14 residues. The germline CDR1 and CDR2 sequences are LGHNA and YSLEER. CDR3 DNA sequence: TGCGCCAGCAGCCAGGCAGACAGATACAATGAGCAGTTCTTC. This sequence encodes CASSQADRYNEQFF.

This chain joins TRBV19 and TRBJ2-1, with a possible D match to TRBD2 (6 bases). Between the trimmed V and J ends, which lost 6 bases and 0 bases, there was a span of 9 bases. Per germline, CDR1 LNHDA and CDR2 SQIVND (reference sequence). The CDR3 runs 14 residues. The CDR3 DNA follows: TGTGCCAGTAGCCGGGACTCCTCCTACAATGAGCAGTTCTTC. Residues: CASSRDSSYNEQFF.

The rearrangement joins TRBV27 to TRBJ1-2; D not certain. This CDR3 has 14 residues. CDR1 and CDR2 from the germline V gene are MNHEY and SMNVEV (reference sequence). V lost 3 bases, J lost 4 bases, and 12 bases lay in between. The CDR3 DNA reads as TGTGCCAGCAGTTTTAACTCGCTGGCCTATGGCTACACCTTC. This codes for CASSFNSLAYGYTF.

This rearrangement joins TRBV4-1 to TRBJ2-2; D unclear. Germline values: CDR1 MGHRA, CDR2 YSYEKL. Trimming took off 1 base at V and 0 bases at J, with 12 bases between the two ends. The CDR3 has 17 residues. The CDR3 DNA reads TGCGCCAGCAGCCAAGGTATCCGGAACGCGAACACCGGGGAGCTGTTTTTT. Translation gives CASSQGIRNANTGELFF.

The rearrangement links TRBV30 to TRBJ2-5; the D is unclear. V was trimmed by 3 bases and J by 5 bases, leaving 13 bases between them. Germline loops: CDR1 GTSNPN, CDR2 SVGIG (reference sequence). This CDR3 contains 13 residues. The CDR3: CAWSLRLAETQYF. DNA of the CDR3: TGTGCCTGGAGCCTCCGGCTGGCGGAGACCCAGTACTTC.

This clone was recorded a few times. The chain is built from TRBV28 and TRBJ1-3, with 9 bases identical to TRBD1. The CDR3 runs 15 residues. CDR1 is MDHEN and CDR2 is SYDVKM in the germline V gene. V lost 6 bases, J lost 2 bases, and 5 bases stayed unmatched. The CDR3 protein is CASRRTGGPGNTIYF. The CDR3 nucleotides read TGTGCCAGCAGACGAACAGGGGGCCCTGGAAACACCATATATTTT.

The V and J genes are TRBV5-6 and TRBJ2-3; weak D call: TRBD2 (7 bases). The V gene's germline CDR1 is SGHDT and CDR2 YYEEEE. This CDR3 contains 16 residues. V was cut by 1 base and J by 4 bases, with 16 bases left in between. This CDR3 is CASSLIHGGPSDTQYF. DNA of the CDR3: TGTGCCAGCAGCTTGATCCACGGGGGGCCGTCAGATACGCAGTATTTT.

The gene calls are TRBV5-1 and TRBJ2-1; a weak D match, TRBD2 (6 bases). This CDR3 region has 14 residues. Germline-derived CDR1 and CDR2 are SGHRS and YFSETQ. V was pared by 4 bases and J by 5 bases, with 13 bases between. DNA for the CDR3: TGCGCCAGCAGCACGGGACTGACCAACAATGAGCAGTTCTTC. It yields the protein CASSTGLTNNEQFF.

The CDR3: CASSQKTGGASEQYF. CDR3 DNA sequence: TGTGCCAGCAGCCAAAAGACAGGAGGAGCATCCGAGCAGTACTTC. The chain is built from TRBV7-9 and TRBJ2-7; D is possibly TRBD1 (6 bases). Germline CDR1 SEHNR, CDR2 FQNEAQ (reference sequence). The CDR3 has 15 amino acids. V gave up 5 bases and J gave up 6 bases, with 20 bases separating them.